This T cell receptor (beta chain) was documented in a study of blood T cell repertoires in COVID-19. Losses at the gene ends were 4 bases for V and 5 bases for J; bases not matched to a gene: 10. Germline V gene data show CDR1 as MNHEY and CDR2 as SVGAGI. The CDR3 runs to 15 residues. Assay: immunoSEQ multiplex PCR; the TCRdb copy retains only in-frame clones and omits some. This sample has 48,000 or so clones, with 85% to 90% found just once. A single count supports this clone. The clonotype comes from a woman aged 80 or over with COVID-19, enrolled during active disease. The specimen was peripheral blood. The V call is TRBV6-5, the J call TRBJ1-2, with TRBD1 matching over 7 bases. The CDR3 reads CASSSTGTAIYGYTF. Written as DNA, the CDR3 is TGTGCCAGCAGTTCAACCGGGACAGCAATTTATGGCTACACCTTC.